A single TCR beta chain is shown here with its context. With 2 bases removed from V and 2 bases from J, the gap between germline ends came to 13 bases. The length of the CDR3 is 16 residues. CDR1 and CDR2 from the germline V gene are KGHSH and LQKENI. The record originates from a study of blood T cell repertoires in COVID-19. Study summary: Samples came from the United States, Italy and Spain, spanning acute and convalescent COVID-19. PBMCs, B-cell-depleted T cells, or T cells were the source of the cDNA or gDNA that made up the material.

Per the original data handling: Nucleated cell counts were estimated from reference gene primer amplification. Assay used: immunoSEQ multiplex PCR; TCRdb lists only in-frame clones, some missing. V and J calls and clone size come straight from that table; D and trimming were deduced from the DNA. This table has about 210,000 clones, around 82% appearing once. Sequencing was done on a sample of peripheral blood. The V call is TRBV18, the J call TRBJ1-5; D is unresolved. This receptor was taken from a man aged 50-59 years with active or convalescent COVID-19. The CDR3 loop reads CASSPETLGGNQPQHF. In DNA form, the CDR3 reads TGTGCCAGCTCACCAGAGACACTCGGTGGCAATCAGCCCCAGCATTTT.